The 6 T cell receptor beta chains in this list originate from one sample, sequenced in a study of radiation and T cells in renal cell carcinoma. Time point in this sample: blood 2 weeks post-SBRT. Treatment in this sample: 15 Gy SBRT to primary tumor, nephrectomy 4 weeks later. The protocol was immunoSEQ multiplex PCR, while the TCRdb copy is restricted to in-frame clones and leaves out a portion. This table has roughly 130,000 clones, about 81% appearing once. The input for sequencing was blood, taken from a patient whose treatment included radiotherapy and nephrectomy. These receptors were collected from a woman aged 60-70 years with renal cell carcinoma.

The V and J genes are TRBV19 and TRBJ1-5; the D is unclear. The germline V and J ends were trimmed by 5 bases and 3 bases, with 8 bases remaining between them. Germline assignment: CDR1 LNHDA and CDR2 SQIVND (reference sequence). The CDR3 spans 13 residues. CDR3 residues: CASSAGYNQPQHF. The DNA of the CDR3 is TGTGCCAGTAGTGCCGGATACAATCAGCCCCAGCATTTT.

This chain connects TRBV6-7 to TRBJ2-7; 7 nucleotides line up with TRBD2. TRBV6-7 is given ORF status, its function remaining uncertain. CDR3 length equals 16 residues. The V gene end was trimmed by 0 bases and the J gene end by 3 bases; junction bases not matched to a gene: 8. The CDR3 nucleotides read TGTGCCAGCAGTTACTCGAGGGCGGGAGCCCTCTACGAGCAGTACTTC. This translates into CASSYSRAGALYEQYF.

The chain carries TRBV27 and TRBJ1-4; 9 bases agree with TRBD1. The V gene end was trimmed by 3 bases and the J gene end by 7 bases; junction bases not matched to a gene: 6. There are 15 residues in the CDR3. Germline CDR1 MNHEY, CDR2 SMNVEV (reference sequence). CDR3 nucleotide sequence: TGTGCCAGCAGTTTGGCCGGGACAGGGTTTGAAAAACTGTTTTTT. The encoded protein is CASSLAGTGFEKLFF.

This chain connects TRBV29-1 to TRBJ2-4; D remains unclear. The germline V and J ends were trimmed by 3 bases and 0 bases, with 9 bases remaining between them. Germline CDR1 and CDR2: SQVTM and ANQGSEA. The CDR3 is made up of 14 amino acids. In nucleotides, the CDR3 is TGCAGCGTTGAGACGGCCCTAGCCAAAAACATTCAGTACTTC. Protein sequence: CSVETALAKNIQYF.

The chain recombines TRBV7-9 with TRBJ2-7, with 7 nucleotides matching TRBD2. This CDR3 spans 14 amino acids. The V and J ends lost 5 bases and 5 bases, in that order; junction bases with no gene match: 9. Germline-derived CDR1 and CDR2 are SEHNR and FQNEAQ (reference sequence). The CDR3 sequence: CASSPVGGSDEQYF. CDR3 bases: TGTGCCAGCAGCCCAGTCGGGGGGAGCGACGAGCAGTACTTC. The full variable domain, in which reference TRBV7-9 and TRBJ2-7 provide the parts outside the CDR3, is DTGVSQNPRHKITKRGQNVTFRCDPISEHNRLYWYRQTLGQGPEFLTYFQNEAQLEKSRLLSDRFSAERPKGSFSTLEIQRTEQGDSAMYLCASSPVGGSDEQYFGPGTRLTVT.

The CDR3 loop is CASSIGTGNQPQHF. CDR3 nucleotide sequence: TGTGCCAGCAGTATAGGGACAGGGAATCAGCCCCAGCATTTT. The chain couples TRBV6-6 to TRBJ1-5; 9 nucleotides align to TRBD1. Germline V gives CDR1 MNHNY, CDR2 SVGAGI (reference sequence). The CDR3 loop spans 14 amino acids. V trimming: 5 bases; J trimming: 4 bases; junction bases outside the gene matches: 3.